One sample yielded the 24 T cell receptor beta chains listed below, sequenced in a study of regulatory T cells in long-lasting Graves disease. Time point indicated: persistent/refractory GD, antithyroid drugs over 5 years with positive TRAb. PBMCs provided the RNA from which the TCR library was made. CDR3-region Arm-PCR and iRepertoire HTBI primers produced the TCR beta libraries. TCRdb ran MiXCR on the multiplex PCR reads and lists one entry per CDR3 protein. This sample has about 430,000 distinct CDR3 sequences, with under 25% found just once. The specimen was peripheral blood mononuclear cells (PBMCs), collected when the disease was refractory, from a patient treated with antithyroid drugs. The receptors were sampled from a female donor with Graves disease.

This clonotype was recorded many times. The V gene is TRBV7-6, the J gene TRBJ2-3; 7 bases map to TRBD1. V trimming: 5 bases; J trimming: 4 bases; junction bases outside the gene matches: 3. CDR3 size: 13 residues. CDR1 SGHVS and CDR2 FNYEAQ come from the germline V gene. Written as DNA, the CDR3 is TGTGCCAGCAGCGAGACAGGGCCAGATACGCAGTATTTT. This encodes CASSETGPDTQYF.

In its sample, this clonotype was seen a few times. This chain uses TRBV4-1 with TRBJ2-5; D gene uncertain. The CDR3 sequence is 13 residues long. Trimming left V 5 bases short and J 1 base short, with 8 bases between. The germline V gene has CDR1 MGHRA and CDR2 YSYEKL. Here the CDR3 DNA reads TGCGCCAGCAGCTGGTTGGGCCAAGAGACCCAGTACTTC. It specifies CASSWLGQETQYF.

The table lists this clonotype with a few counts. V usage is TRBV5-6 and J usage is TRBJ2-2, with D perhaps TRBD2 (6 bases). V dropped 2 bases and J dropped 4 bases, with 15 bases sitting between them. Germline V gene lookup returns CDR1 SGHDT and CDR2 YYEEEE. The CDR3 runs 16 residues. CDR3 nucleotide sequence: TGTGCCAGCAGCTTATCAGCGGGTACGGCCACCGGGGAGCTGTTTTTT. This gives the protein CASSLSAGTATGELFF.

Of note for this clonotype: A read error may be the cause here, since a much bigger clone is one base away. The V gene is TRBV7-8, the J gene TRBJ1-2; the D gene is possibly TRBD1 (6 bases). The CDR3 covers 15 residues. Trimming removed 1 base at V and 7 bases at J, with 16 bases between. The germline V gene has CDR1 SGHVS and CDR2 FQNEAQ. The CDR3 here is CASSLETGGVCGYTF. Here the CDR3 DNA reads TGTGCCAGCAGCTTAGAGACAGGAGGGGTATGTGGCTACACCTTC.

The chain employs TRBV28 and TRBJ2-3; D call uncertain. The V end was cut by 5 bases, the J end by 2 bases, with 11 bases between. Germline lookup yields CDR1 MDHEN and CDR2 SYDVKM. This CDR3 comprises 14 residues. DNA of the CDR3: TGTGCCAGCAGTCCCGGACGGTACACAGATACGCAGTATTTT. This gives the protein CASSPGRYTDTQYF. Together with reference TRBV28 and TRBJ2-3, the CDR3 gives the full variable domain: DVKVTQSSRYLVKRTGEKVFLECVQDMDHENMFWYRQDPGLGLRLIYFSYDVKMKEKGDIPEGYSVSREKKERFSLILESASTNQTSMYLCASSPGRYTDTQYFGPGTRLTVL.

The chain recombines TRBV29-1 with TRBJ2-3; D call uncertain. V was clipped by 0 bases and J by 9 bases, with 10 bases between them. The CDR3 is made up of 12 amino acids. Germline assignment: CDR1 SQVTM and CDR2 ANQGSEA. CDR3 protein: CSVEDPAPTQYF. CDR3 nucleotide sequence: TGCAGCGTTGAAGACCCGGCCCCAACGCAGTATTTT.

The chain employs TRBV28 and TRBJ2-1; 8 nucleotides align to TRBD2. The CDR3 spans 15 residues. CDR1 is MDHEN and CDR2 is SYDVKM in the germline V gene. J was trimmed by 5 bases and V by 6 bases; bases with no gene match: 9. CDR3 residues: CASRPEGAGDNEQFF. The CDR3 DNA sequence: TGTGCCAGCAGACCCGAGGGAGCGGGGGACAATGAGCAGTTCTTC.

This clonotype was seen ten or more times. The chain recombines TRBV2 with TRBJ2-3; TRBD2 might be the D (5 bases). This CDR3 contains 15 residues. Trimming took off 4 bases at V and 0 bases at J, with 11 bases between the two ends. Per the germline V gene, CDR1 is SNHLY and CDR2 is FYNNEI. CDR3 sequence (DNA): TGTGCCAGCAGTGTAAACGGGATTAGCACAGATACGCAGTATTTT. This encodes CASSVNGISTDTQYF.

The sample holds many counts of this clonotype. DNA of the CDR3: TGTGCCAGCAGTTTATCCCTAGCCACCGGGGAGCTGTTTTTT. This translates into CASSLSLATGELFF. The chain is built from TRBV12-3 or TRBV12-4 and TRBJ2-2, with D tentatively TRBD2 (5 bases). This CDR3 has 14 residues. Trimming stripped 2 bases from V and 4 bases from J, with 8 bases between.

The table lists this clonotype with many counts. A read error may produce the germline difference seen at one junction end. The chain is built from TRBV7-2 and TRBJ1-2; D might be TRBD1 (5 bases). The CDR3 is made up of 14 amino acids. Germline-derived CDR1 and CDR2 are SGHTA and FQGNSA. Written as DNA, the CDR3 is TGTGCCAGCAGCGTAGCAGGGAAGCCCTATGGCTACACCTTC. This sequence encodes CASSVAGKPYGYTF.

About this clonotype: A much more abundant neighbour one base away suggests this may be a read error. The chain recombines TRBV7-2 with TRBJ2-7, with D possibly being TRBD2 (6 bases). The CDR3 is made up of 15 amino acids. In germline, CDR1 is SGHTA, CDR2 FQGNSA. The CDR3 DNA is TGTGTCAGCAGCTTAGCGGCGGGCAGTTCCTACGAGCAGTACTTC. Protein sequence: CVSSLAAGSSYEQYF.

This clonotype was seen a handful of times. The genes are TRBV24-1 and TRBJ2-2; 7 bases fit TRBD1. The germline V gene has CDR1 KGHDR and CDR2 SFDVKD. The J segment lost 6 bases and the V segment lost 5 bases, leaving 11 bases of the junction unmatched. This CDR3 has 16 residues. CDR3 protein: CATSAGPTGVAGELFF. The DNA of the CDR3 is TGTGCCACCAGTGCTGGACCAACAGGGGTGGCCGGGGAGCTGTTTTTT.

The CDR3: CACPGTAGYEQYF. In DNA, the CDR3 is TGTGCCTGCCCCGGGACTGCGGGCTACGAGCAGTACTTC. This chain joins TRBV13 and TRBJ2-7; possible D gene TRBD2, 6 bases. The CDR3 is 13 residues long. The germline V gene has CDR1 PRHDT and CDR2 FYEKMQ (reference sequence). V gave up 11 bases and J gave up 3 bases, with 17 bases separating them.

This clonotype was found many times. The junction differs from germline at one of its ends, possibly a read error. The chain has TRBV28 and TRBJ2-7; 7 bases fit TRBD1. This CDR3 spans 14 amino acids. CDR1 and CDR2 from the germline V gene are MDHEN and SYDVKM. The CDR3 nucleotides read TGTGCCAGCAGTACAGGGGTTGGCTCCGACGAGCAGTACTTC. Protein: CASSTGVGSDEQYF.

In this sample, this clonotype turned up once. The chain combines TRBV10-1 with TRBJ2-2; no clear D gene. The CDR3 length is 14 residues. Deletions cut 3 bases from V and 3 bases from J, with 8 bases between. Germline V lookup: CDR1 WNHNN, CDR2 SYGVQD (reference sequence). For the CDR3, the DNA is TGCGCCAGCAGTGACAGGTTCGACACCGGGGAGCTGTTTTTT. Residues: CASSDRFDTGELFF.

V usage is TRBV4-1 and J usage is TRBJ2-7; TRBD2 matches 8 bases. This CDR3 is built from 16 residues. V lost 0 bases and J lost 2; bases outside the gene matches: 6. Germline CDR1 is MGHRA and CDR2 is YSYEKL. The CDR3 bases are TGCGCCAGCAGCCAAGATTCGACGGGAGGGGCCTACGAGCAGTACTTC. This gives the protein CASSQDSTGGAYEQYF.

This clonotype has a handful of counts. CDR3 amino acids: CSARGWALGETQYF. Written as DNA, the CDR3 is TGCAGTGCTAGAGGGTGGGCCCTCGGGGAGACCCAGTACTTC. The chain links TRBV20-1 to TRBJ2-5; no clear D gene. Trimming stripped 1 base from V and 5 bases from J, with 14 bases between. The CDR3 extends over 14 amino acids. Looked up from germline, CDR1 is DFQATT and CDR2 is SNEGSKA (reference sequence).

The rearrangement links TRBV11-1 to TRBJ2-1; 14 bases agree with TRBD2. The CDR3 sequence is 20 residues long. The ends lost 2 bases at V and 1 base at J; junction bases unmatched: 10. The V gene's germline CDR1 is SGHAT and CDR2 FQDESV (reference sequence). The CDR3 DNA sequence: TGTGCCAGCAGCTTAAGGAGTAGACTAGCGGGAGGGGGGTCCTACAATGAGCAGTTCTTC. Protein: CASSLRSRLAGGGSYNEQFF.

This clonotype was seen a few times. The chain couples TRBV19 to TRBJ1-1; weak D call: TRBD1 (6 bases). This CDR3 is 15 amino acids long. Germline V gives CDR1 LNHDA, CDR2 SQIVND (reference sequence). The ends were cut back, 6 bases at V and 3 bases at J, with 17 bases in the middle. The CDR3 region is CASRDRGRADTEAFF. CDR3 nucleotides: TGTGCCAGTAGGGATCGGGGGCGCGCGGACACTGAAGCTTTCTTT.

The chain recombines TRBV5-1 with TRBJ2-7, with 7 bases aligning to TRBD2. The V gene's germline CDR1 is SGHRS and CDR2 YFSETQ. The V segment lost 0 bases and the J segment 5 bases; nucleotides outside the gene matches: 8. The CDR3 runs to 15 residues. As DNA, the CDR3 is TGCGCCAGCAGCTTGGAGGGAGGGCCCGCTAACGAGCAGTACTTC. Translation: CASSLEGGPANEQYF.

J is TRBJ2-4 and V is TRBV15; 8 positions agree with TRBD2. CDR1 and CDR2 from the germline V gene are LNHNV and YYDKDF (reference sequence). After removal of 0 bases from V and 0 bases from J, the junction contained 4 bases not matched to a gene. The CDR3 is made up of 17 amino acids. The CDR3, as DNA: TGTGCCACCAGCAGAGACCAGCGGGAGCTAGCCAAAAACATTCAGTACTTC. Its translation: CATSRDQRELAKNIQYF. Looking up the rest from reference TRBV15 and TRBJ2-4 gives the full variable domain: DAMVIQNPRYQVTQFGKPVTLSCSQTLNHNVMYWYQQKSSQAPKLLFHYYDKDFNNEADTPDNFQSRRPNTSFCFLDIRSPGLGDTAMYLCATSRDQRELAKNIQYFGAGTRLSVL.

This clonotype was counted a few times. In nucleotides, the CDR3 is TGTGCCACTAGGGGGACTAGCACAGATACGCAGTATTTT. Translating it yields CATRGTSTDTQYF. The J gene is TRBJ2-3, the V gene TRBV19, with D perhaps being TRBD1 or TRBD2 (6 bases each). The CDR3 covers 13 residues. V dropped 10 bases and J dropped 0 bases, with 11 bases sitting between them. Germline CDR1 is LNHDA and CDR2 is SQIVND (reference sequence).

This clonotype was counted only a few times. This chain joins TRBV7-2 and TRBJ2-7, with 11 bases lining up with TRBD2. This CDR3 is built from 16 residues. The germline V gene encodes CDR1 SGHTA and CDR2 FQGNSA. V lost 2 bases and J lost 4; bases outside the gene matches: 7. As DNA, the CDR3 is TGTGCCAGCAGCTTATATGGTCTAGCGGGAGGTTACGAGCAGTACTTC. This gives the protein CASSLYGLAGGYEQYF.

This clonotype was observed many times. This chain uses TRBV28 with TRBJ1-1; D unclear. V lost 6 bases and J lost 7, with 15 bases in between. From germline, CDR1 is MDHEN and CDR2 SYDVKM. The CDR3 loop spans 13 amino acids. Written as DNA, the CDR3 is TGTGCCAGCAGCCATAGGACCTTTCATGAAGCTTTCTTT. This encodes CASSHRTFHEAFF.